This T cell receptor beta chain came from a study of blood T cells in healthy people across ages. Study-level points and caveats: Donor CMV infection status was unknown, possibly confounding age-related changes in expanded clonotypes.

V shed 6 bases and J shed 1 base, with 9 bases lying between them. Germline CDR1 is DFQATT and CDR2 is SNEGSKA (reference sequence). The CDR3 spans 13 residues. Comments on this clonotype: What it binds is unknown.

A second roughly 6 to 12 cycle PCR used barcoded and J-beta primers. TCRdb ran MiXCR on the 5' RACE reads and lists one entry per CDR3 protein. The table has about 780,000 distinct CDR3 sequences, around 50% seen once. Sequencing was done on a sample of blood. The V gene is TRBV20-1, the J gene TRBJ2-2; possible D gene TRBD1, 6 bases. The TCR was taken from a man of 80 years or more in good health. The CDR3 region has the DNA TGCAGTGCGCAACAGGGGAACACCGGGGAGCTGTTTTTT. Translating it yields CSAQQGNTGELFF.